Below are 14 T cell receptor beta chains sequenced from a single sample in a study. From the 5' RACE reads, TCRdb called clonotypes with MiXCR, one entry per CDR3 protein. This table holds roughly 69,000 distinct CDR3 sequences, less than 25% found once. Sequencing was carried out using memory CD4+ T cells sorted from a lymph node. Subset here: memory CD4+ T cells, CD4+CD45RO+CD25-. The receptors here all came from a female donor with breast cancer.

V usage is TRBV15 and J usage is TRBJ1-5; D possibly corresponds to TRBD1 (5 bases). CDR3 length equals 14 residues. V lost 3 bases and J 6 bases, leaving 12 bases between the germline ends. The germline CDR1 and CDR2 sequences are LNHNV and YYDKDF (reference sequence). CDR3 nucleotide sequence: TGTGCCACCAGCAGGGCAGGGTCGGGTCAGCCCCAGCATTTT. Its protein product is CATSRAGSGQPQHF.

This clonotype appeared a few times. The chain combines TRBV6-5 with TRBJ2-5; 8 bases map to TRBD2. The CDR3 length is 16 residues. The germline gives CDR1 MNHEY, CDR2 SVGAGI. V was pared by 6 bases and J by 4 bases, with 13 bases of the junction left unmatched. CDR3 sequence: CASSSGVAGGGETQYF. As DNA, the CDR3 is TGTGCCAGCAGCTCCGGGGTGGCGGGGGGTGGAGAGACCCAGTACTTC.

The V call is TRBV5-1, the J call TRBJ1-2; possibly TRBD1 for D (6 bases). V shed 7 bases and J shed 2 bases, with 15 bases lying between them. The CDR3 sequence is 14 residues long. The germline V gene has CDR1 SGHRS and CDR2 YFSETQ. CDR3 sequence (DNA): TGCGCCAGCGGAAAAGATGGACAGAACTATGGCTACACCTTC. Translation gives CASGKDGQNYGYTF.

This clonotype was counted only a few times. The V and J genes are TRBV6-6 and TRBJ1-1; D is perhaps TRBD1 (6 bases). CDR3 length: 12 residues. V was trimmed by 5 bases and J by 7 bases, leaving 11 bases between them. Germline values: CDR1 MNHNY, CDR2 SVGAGI (reference sequence). CDR3 loop: CASSKQGREAFF. The CDR3 DNA is TGTGCCAGCAGTAAACAGGGTCGTGAAGCTTTCTTT.

The table lists this clonotype with a few counts. CDR3 bases: TGTGCCAGCAGCCGGAAATCTAGCGGCGAGCAGTACTTC. Residues: CASSRKSSGEQYF. The chain has TRBV13 and TRBJ2-7; 7 bases fit TRBD2. Germline V gene data show CDR1 as PRHDT and CDR2 as FYEKMQ (reference sequence). With V trimmed by 5 bases and J by 6 bases, 7 bases remained unmatched. This CDR3 is 13 amino acids long.

This clonotype was observed a few times. This chain joins TRBV20-1 and TRBJ1-1; D not certain. The CDR3 runs to 11 residues. The V and J ends lost 6 bases and 3 bases respectively, with 8 bases between them. Germline loops: CDR1 DFQATT, CDR2 SNEGSKA (reference sequence). The CDR3 nucleotides are TGCAGTGCCCAACGGGACACTGAAGCTTTCTTT. Translating gives CSAQRDTEAFF.

The rearrangement links TRBV6-1 to TRBJ2-5; D might be TRBD2 (6 bases). This CDR3 spans 15 amino acids. Germline lookup yields CDR1 MNHNS and CDR2 SASEGT. The V gene lost 4 bases and the J gene lost 4 bases, with 16 bases spanning the gap. CDR3 protein: CASSVSIMGGETQYF. The CDR3 DNA reads as TGTGCCAGCAGTGTCTCGATTATGGGGGGAGAGACCCAGTACTTC.

This clonotype was counted many times. The V and J genes are TRBV5-1 and TRBJ2-2, with D unresolved. The CDR3 loop spans 16 amino acids. Germline V gene data show CDR1 as SGHRS and CDR2 as YFSETQ. The V and J ends lost 0 bases and 0 bases respectively, with 9 bases between them. CDR3 residues: CASSLAATTNTGELFF. CDR3 DNA sequence: TGCGCCAGCAGCTTGGCGGCAACCACGAACACCGGGGAGCTGTTTTTT.

The J gene is TRBJ1-3, the V gene TRBV4-3; no clear D gene. Germline V gives CDR1 LGHNA, CDR2 YSLEER. V was pared by 2 bases and J by 8 bases, with 10 bases between. CDR3 length: 13 residues. The chain's CDR3 is CASSQQIKDTIYF. The CDR3 coding sequence is TGCGCCAGCAGCCAACAAATTAAGGACACCATATATTTT.

The table lists this clonotype with a few counts. The chain recombines TRBV14 with TRBJ1-1; 7 bases line up with TRBD1. There are 13 residues in the CDR3. V shed 6 bases, J shed 3 bases, and the junction held 4 bases outside the gene matches. Germline values: CDR1 SGHDN, CDR2 FVKESK. DNA for the CDR3: TGTGCCAGCAGTCTAGACAGGGACACTGAAGCTTTCTTT. Translating gives CASSLDRDTEAFF. Using reference TRBV14 and TRBJ1-1 for the parts outside the CDR3, the full variable domain is EAGVTQFPSHSVIEKGQTVTLRCDPISGHDNLYWYRRVMGKEIKFLLHFVKESKQDESGMPNNRFLAERTGGTYSTLKVQPAELEDSGVYFCASSLDRDTEAFFGQGTRLTVV.

Only a few counts were recorded for this clonotype. The chain recombines TRBV6-1 with TRBJ2-7, with TRBD2 matching over 10 bases. V lost 7 bases, J lost 1 base, and 7 bases stayed unmatched. The CDR3 spans 15 residues. Germline-derived CDR1 and CDR2 are MNHNS and SASEGT. CDR3 in amino acids: CASTIAGGLSYEQYF. CDR3 sequence (DNA): TGTGCCAGCACTATAGCGGGAGGTCTATCCTACGAGCAGTACTTC.

V is TRBV5-1 and J is TRBJ2-5, with a possible D match to TRBD2 (5 bases). Germline lookup yields CDR1 SGHRS and CDR2 YFSETQ. V lost 7 bases, J lost 5 bases, and 21 bases lay in between. The CDR3 runs to 15 residues. The chain's CDR3 is CASGERAAPGETQYF. The CDR3 nucleotides are TGCGCCAGCGGCGAGAGGGCCGCACCCGGGGAGACCCAGTACTTC.

The V and J genes are TRBV6-5 and TRBJ1-6; D unclear. CDR1 is MNHEY, CDR2 SVGAGI, per germline. V was trimmed by 0 bases and J by 12 bases, leaving 15 bases between them. The CDR3 has 15 amino acids. Here the CDR3 DNA reads TGTGCCAGCAGTTACTCCTTTTCCGGCGGCGAACCCCTCCACTTT. This translates into CASSYSFSGGEPLHF.

This clonotype was observed a few times. The chain links TRBV30 to TRBJ2-5, with TRBD2 as a possible D gene (7 bases). The CDR3 is 14 amino acids. CDR1 and CDR2 (germline): GTSNPN, SVGIG (reference sequence). V lost 3 bases, J lost 0 bases, and 11 bases lay in between. CDR3 region: CAWRGGAYQETQYF. The CDR3 DNA follows: TGTGCCTGGAGGGGGGGGGCATACCAAGAGACCCAGTACTTC.